This T cell receptor (beta chain) was captured in a study of T cell responses to AZD1222 COVID-19 vaccine. Findings and caveats of the study: Just a handful of AZD1222 recipients tested seropositive at baseline. Spike-specific TCRs gained breadth and depth after people received two AZD1222 doses. Repertoires in all cases were sampled only once the peak T cell response had passed. There were vaccine-associated CD4 TCRs across spike, dominant at 160-218 and 743-854.

This clone was seen a few times. Its antigen is as yet unknown. Measured with immunoSEQ multiplex PCR; TCRdb has only the in-frame clones, and not every one. This sample has some 80,000 clones, with 70% to 90% found just once. The germline V gene has CDR1 LGHNA and CDR2 YSLEER. The CDR3 is made up of 13 amino acids. With 4 bases removed from V and 8 bases from J, the gap between germline ends came to 11 bases. The sample was peripheral blood, taken on day 0 of MenACWY control vaccination. The source of this sequence is an adult in good health. The chain carries TRBV4-3 and TRBJ1-4; D possibly corresponds to TRBD1 (5 bases). CDR3 nucleotide sequence: TGCGCCAGCAGCCCGCCTGACAGAGAAAAACTGTTTTTT. This codes for CASSPPDREKLFF.